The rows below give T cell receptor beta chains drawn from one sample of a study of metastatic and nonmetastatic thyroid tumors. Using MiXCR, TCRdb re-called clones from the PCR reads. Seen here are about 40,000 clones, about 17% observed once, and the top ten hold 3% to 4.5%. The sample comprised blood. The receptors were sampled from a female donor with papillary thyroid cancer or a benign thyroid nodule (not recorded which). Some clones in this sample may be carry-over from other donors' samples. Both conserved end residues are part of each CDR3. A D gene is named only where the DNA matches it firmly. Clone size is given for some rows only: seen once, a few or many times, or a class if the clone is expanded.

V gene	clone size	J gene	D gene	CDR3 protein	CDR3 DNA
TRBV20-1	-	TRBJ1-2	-	CSAPKRLGEGYGYTF	TGCAGTGCTCCAAAACGCCTCGGGGAAGGGTATGGCTACACCTTC
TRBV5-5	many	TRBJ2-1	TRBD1	CASSTDRYNEQFF	TGTGCCAGCAGTACGGACAGGTACAATGAGCAGTTCTTC
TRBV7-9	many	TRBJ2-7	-	CASSLALGSEQYF	TGTGCCAGCAGCTTAGCGCTGGGATCCGAGCAGTACTTC
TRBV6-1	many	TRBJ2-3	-	CASSEAPRDTDTQYF	TGTGCCAGCAGTGAAGCGCCTCGGGACACAGATACGCAGTATTTT
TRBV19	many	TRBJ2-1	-	CASSIGLSNEQFF	TGTGCCAGTAGTATAGGACTGAGTAATGAGCAGTTCTTC
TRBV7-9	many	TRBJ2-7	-	CASSLVSKIGSGTRVYEQYF	TGTGCCAGCAGCTTAGTGTCGAAAATAGGCTCCGGGACACGAGTCTACGAGCAGTACTTC
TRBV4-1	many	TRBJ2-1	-	CASSQDQSSYNEQFF	TGCGCCAGCAGCCAAGATCAGAGCTCCTACAATGAGCAGTTCTTC
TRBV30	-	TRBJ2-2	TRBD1	CAWMVRIRDRGPSGELFF	TGTGCCTGGATGGTAAGAATCCGGGACAGGGGGCCGTCCGGGGAGCTGTTTTTT
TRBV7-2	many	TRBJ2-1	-	CASSLDRLGEQFF	TGTGCCAGCAGCTTAGATCGGTTGGGTGAGCAGTTCTTC
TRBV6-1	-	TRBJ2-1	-	CASSASGYEQFF	TGTGCCAGCAGTGCTTCGGGTTATGAGCAGTTCTTC
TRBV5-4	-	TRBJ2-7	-	CAGGQGGYEQYF	TGTGCCGGCGGGCAGGGAGGCTACGAGCAGTACTTC
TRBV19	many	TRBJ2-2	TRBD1	CASTTGAWTGELFF	TGTGCCAGTACGACAGGGGCGTGGACCGGGGAGCTGTTTTTT
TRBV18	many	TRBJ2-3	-	CASSPGVSTDTQYF	TGTGCCAGCTCACCGGGGGTTAGCACAGATACGCAGTATTTT
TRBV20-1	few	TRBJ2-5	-	CSATGGGRVPKGFRTQYF	TGCAGTGCTACAGGGGGAGGTAGAGTTCCTAAGGGGTTTAGGACCCAGTACTTC
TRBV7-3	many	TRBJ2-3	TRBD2	CASSPGTSGGVDTQYF	TGTGCCAGCAGCCCGGGGACTAGCGGGGGGGTGGATACGCAGTATTTT
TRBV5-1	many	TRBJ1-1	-	CASMGGRTEAFF	TGCGCCAGCATGGGAGGGAGGACTGAAGCTTTCTTT
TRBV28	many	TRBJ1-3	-	CASEASGNTIYF	TGTGCCAGCGAAGCGTCTGGAAACACCATATATTTT
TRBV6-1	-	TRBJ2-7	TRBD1	CASRDSYEQYF	TGTGCCAGCCGGGACAGCTACGAGCAGTACTTC
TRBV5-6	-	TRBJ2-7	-	CASSFAGDGEQYF	TGCGCCAGCAGCTTTGCCGGGGATGGGGAGCAGTACTTC
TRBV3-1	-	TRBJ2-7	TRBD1	CASSWLGQSKNSYEQCF	TGTGCCAGCAGCTGGCTGGGACAGTCGAAAAACTCCTACGAGCAGTGCTTC
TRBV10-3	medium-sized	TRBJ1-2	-	CAISESRDTVYGYTF	TGTGCCATCAGTGAGTCTAGGGACACCGTTTATGGCTACACCTTC
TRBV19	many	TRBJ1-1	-	CASSLRSGLTEAFF	TGTGCCAGTAGTCTACGCTCCGGCTTGACTGAAGCTTTCTTT
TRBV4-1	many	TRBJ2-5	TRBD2	CASSQRARGEGEQETQYF	TGCGCCAGCAGCCAAAGGGCCCGGGGGGAAGGGGAGCAAGAGACCCAGTACTTC
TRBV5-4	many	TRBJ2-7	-	CASSLGGGGSSYEQYF	TGTGCCAGCAGCTTGGGAGGGGGAGGGAGCTCCTACGAGCAGTACTTC
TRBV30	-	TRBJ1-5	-	CAWSVLMDSNQPHHF	TGTGCCTGGAGTGTACTGATGGATAGCAATCAGCCCCATCATTTT
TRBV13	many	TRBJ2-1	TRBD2	CASSLAGGVEQFF	TGTGCCAGCAGCTTAGCGGGGGGGGTTGAGCAGTTCTTC
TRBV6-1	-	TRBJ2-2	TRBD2	CASRLRGVETVELFF	TGTGCCAGCAGGCTCCGGGGGGTCGAAACCGTGGAGCTGTTTTTT
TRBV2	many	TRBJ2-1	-	CAKSGGAYNEQFF	TGTGCCAAAAGCGGAGGGGCCTACAATGAGCAGTTCTTC